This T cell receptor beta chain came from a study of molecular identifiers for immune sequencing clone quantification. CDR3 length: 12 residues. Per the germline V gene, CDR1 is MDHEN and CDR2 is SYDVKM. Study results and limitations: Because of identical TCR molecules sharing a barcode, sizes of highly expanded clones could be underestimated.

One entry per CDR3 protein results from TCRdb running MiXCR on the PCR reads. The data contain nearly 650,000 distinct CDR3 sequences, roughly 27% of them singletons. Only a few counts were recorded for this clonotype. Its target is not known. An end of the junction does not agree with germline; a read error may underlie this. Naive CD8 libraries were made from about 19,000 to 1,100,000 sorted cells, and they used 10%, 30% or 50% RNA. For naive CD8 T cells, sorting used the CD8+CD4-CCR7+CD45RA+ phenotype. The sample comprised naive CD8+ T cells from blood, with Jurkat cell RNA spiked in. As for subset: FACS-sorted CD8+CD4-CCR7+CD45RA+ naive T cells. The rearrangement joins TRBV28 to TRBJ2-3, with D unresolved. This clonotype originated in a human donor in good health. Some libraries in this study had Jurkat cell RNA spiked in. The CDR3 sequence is CARSLSTDTQYF. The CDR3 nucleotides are TGTGCCCGCAGTCTAAGCACAGATACGCAGTATTTT.